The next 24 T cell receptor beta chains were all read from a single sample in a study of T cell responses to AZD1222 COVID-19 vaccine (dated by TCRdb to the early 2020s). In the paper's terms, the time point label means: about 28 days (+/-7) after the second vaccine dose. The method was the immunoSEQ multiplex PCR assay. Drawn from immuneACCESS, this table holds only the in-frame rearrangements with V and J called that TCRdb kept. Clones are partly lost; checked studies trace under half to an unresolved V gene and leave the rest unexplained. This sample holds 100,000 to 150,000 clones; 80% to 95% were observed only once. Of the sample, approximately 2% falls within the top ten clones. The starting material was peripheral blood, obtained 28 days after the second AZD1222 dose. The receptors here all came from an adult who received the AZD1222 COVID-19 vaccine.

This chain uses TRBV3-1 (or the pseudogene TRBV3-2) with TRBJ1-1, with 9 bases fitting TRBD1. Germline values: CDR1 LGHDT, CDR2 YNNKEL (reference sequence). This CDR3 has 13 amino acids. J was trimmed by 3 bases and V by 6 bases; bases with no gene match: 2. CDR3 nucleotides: TGTGCCAGCAGTCGACAGGGGGACACTGAAGCTTTCTTT. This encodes CASSRQGDTEAFF.

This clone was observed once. The CDR3 protein is CASSPSGGRAYGYTF. CDR3 coding DNA: TGTGCCAGCTCACCCTCCGGCGGCAGGGCCTATGGCTACACCTTC. The chain has TRBV18 and TRBJ1-2; possibly TRBD1 for D (5 bases). This CDR3 has 15 residues. The V and J ends lost 3 bases and 4 bases respectively, with 15 bases between them. Germline V gene lookup returns CDR1 KGHSH and CDR2 LQKENI.

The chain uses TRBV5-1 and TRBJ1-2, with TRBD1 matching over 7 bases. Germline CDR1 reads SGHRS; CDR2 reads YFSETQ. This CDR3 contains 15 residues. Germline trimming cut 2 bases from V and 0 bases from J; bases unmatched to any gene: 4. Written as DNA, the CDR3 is TGCGCCAGCAGCTTAACAGGGGTTTCTAACTATGGCTACACCTTC. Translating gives CASSLTGVSNYGYTF. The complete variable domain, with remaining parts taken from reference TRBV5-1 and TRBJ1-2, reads KAGVTQTPRYLIKTRGQQVTLSCSPISGHRSVSWYQQTPGQGLQFLFEYFSETQRNKGNFPGRFSGRQFSNSRSEMNVSTLELGDSALYLCASSLTGVSNYGYTFGSGTRLTVV.

CDR3 sequence: CASSVDGPQHF. In DNA form, the CDR3 reads TGTGCCAGCAGCGTTGATGGGCCCCAGCATTTT. V and J are TRBV7-8 and TRBJ1-5, with D uncertain. The CDR3 length is 11 residues. V was trimmed by 5 bases and J by 9 bases, leaving 8 bases between them. CDR1 and CDR2 (germline): SGHVS, FQNEAQ.

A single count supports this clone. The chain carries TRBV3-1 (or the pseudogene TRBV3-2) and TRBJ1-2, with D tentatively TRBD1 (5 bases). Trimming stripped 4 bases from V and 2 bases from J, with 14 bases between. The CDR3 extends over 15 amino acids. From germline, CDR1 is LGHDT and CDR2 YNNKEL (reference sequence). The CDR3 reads CASSPHGQGNYGYTF. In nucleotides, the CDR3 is TGTGCCAGCAGCCCTCACGGGCAGGGAAACTATGGCTACACCTTC.

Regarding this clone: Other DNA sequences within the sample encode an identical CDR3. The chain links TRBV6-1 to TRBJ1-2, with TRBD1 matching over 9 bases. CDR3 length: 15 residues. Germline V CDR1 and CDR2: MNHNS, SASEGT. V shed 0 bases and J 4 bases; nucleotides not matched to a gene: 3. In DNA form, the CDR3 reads TGTGCCAGCAGTGAAGCACAGGGGGCTGGCTATGGCTACACCTTC. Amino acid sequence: CASSEAQGAGYGYTF.

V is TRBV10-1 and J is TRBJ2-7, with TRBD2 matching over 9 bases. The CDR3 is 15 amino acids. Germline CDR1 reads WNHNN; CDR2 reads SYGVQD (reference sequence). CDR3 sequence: CASSESPGLAKVEGV. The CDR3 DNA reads TGCGCCAGCAGTGAGTCCCCAGGACTAGCGAAGGTCGAGGGCGTC.

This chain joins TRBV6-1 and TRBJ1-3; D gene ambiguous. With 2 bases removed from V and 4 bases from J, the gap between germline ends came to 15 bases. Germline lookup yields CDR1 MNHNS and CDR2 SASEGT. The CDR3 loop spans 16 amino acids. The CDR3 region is CASSEMGSLRGNTIYF. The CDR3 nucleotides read TGTGCCAGCAGTGAAATGGGCAGCCTCAGGGGAAACACCATATATTTT.

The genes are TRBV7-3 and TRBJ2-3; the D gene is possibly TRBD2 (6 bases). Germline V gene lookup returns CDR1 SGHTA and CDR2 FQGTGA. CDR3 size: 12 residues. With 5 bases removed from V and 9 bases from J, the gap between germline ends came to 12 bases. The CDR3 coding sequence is TGTGCCAGCAGCGGGGACTCTAGGACGCAGTATTTT. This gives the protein CASSGDSRTQYF.

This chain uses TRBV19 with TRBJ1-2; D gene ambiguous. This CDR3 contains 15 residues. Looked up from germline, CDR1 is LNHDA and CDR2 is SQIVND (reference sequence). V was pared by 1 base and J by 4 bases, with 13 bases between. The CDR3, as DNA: TGTGCCAGTAGTATAGTTCCCAGCACATTCTATGGCTACACCTTC. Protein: CASSIVPSTFYGYTF. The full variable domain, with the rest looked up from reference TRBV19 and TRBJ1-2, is DGGITQSPKYLFRKEGQNVTLSCEQNLNHDAMYWYRQDPGQGLRLIYYSQIVNDFQKGDIAEGYSVSREKKESFPLTVTSAQKNPTAFYLCASSIVPSTFYGYTFGSGTRLTVV.

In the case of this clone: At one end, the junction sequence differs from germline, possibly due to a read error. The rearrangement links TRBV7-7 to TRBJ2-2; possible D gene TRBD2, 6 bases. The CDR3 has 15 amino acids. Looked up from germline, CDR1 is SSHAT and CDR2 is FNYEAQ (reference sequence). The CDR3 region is CASSIGSPGTGELFF. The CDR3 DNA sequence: TGTGCTAGCAGCATCGGGAGTCCGGGTACCGGGGAGCTGTTTTTT.

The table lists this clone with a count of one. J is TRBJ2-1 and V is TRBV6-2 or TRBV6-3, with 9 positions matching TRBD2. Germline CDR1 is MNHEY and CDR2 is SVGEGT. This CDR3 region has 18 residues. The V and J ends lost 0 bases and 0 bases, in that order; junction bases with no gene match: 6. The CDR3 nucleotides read TGTGCCAGCAGTTACTCTTCGGCGGGAGGGAGCTCCTACAATGAGCAGTTCTTC. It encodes CASSYSSAGGSSYNEQFF.

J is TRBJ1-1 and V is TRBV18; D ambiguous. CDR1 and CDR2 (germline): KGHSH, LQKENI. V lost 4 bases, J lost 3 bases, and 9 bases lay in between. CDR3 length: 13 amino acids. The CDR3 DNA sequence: TGTGCCAGCTCACGAAGCCATGACACTGAAGCTTTCTTT. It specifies CASSRSHDTEAFF.

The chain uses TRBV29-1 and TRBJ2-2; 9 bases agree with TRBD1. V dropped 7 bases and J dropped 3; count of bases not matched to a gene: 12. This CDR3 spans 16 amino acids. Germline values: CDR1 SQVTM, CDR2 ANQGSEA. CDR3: CSGRGLTGGDTGELFF. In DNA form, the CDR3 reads TGCAGCGGCCGTGGGTTAACAGGGGGCGACACCGGGGAGCTGTTTTTT.

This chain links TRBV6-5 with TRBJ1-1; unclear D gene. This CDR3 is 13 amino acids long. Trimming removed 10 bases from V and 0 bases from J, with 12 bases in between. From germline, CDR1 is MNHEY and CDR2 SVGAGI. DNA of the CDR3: TGTGCCACCCAAATAACAGTGAACACTGAAGCTTTCTTT. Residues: CATQITVNTEAFF.

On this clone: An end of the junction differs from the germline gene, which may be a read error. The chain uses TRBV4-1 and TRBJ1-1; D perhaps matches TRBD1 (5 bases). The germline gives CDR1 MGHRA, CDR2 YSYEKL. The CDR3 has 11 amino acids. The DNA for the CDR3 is TGCGCCAGCAGACAATGGGGGACGCCGGCGTTT. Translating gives CASRQWGTPAF.

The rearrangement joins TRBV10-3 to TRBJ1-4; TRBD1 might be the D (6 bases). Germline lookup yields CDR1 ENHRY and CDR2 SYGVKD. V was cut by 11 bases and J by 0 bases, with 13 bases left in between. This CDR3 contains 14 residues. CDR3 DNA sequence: TGTGCCTCCAGGGGAGGTACAACTAATGAAAAACTGTTTTTT. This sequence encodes CASRGGTTNEKLFF.

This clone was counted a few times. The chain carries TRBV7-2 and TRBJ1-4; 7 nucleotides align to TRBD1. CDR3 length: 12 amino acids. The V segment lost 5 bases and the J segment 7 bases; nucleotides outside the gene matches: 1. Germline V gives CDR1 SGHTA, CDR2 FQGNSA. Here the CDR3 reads CASSRDSEKLFF. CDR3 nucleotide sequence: TGTGCCAGCAGCAGGGACAGTGAAAAACTGTTTTTT.

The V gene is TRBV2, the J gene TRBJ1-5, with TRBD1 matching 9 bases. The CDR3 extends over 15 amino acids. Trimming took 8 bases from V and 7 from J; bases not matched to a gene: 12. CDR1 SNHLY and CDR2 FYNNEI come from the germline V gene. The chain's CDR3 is CASASTGTGTQPQHF. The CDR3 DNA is TGTGCCAGCGCTAGCACCGGGACAGGGACCCAGCCCCAGCATTTT.

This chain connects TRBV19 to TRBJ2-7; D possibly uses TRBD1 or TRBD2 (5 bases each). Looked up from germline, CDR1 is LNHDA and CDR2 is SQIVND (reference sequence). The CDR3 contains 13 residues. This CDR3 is CASNDPPDGALWV. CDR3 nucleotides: TGTGCCAGTAACGACCCCCCGGACGGGGCCCTCTGGGTC.

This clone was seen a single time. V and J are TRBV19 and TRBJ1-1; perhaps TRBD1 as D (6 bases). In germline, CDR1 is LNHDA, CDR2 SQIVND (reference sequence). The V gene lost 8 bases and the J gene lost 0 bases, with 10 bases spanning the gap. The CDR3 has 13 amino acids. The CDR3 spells CASAGQLNTEAFF. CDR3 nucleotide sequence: TGTGCCAGTGCGGGACAACTGAACACTGAAGCTTTCTTT.

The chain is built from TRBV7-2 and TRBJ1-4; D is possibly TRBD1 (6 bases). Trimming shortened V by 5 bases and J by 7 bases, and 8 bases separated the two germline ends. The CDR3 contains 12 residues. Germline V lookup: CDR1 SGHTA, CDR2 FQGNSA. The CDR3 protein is CASSEGGEKLFF. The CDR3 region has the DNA TGTGCCAGCAGCGAGGGGGGTGAAAAACTGTTTTTT. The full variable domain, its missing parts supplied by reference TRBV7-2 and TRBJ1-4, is GAGVSQSPSNKVTEKGKDVELRCDPISGHTALYWYRQSLGQGLEFLIYFQGNSAPDKSGLPSDRFSAERTGGSVSTLTIQRTQQEDSAVYLCASSEGGEKLFFGSGTQLSVL.

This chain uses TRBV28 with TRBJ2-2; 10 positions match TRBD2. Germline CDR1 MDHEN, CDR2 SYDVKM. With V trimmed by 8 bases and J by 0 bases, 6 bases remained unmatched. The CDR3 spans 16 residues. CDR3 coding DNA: TGTGCCAGCGTGACTAGCGGGCGCGCGAACACCGGGGAGCTGTTTTTT. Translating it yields CASVTSGRANTGELFF.

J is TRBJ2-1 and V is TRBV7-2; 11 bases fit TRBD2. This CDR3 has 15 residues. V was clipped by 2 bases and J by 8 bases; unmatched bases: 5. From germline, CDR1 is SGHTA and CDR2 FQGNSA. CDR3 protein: CASSLSLAGGHEQFF. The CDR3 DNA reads TGTGCCAGCAGCTTATCTCTAGCGGGGGGTCATGAGCAGTTCTTC.